This T cell receptor (beta chain) was identified in a study of response to subunit inactivated influenza vaccine. Study-level findings and limits: After each seasonal influenza vaccination, few new T cells are recruited, the authors suggested.

There are many counts of this clonotype. As yet, its antigen is unknown. Trimming stripped 9 bases from V and 4 bases from J, with 8 bases between. The CDR3 loop spans 11 amino acids. The germline V gene encodes CDR1 KGHDR and CDR2 SFDVKD. In TCRdb, the RT-PCR reads were re-called with MiXCR into one record per CDR3 protein. The top ten hold around 9.6% of the sample, which has around 580,000 distinct CDR3 sequences, over 9.5% seen once. The material was PBMCs from blood, obtained on the day of vaccination. This TCR was recovered from a man between 45 and 60 years old who received an inactivated influenza vaccine. The rearrangement joins TRBV24-1 to TRBJ1-1; D might be TRBD1 (5 bases). CDR3: CATEQGTEAFF. In nucleotides, the CDR3 is TGTGCCACCGAGCAGGGCACTGAAGCTTTCTTT.